The next 29 T cell receptor beta chains were all read from a single sample in a study of blood T cell repertoires in COVID-19 (dated by TCRdb to 2019 to 2021). The library relied on the immunoSEQ multiplex PCR assay. This immuneACCESS table, as held by TCRdb, lists in-frame sequences with V and J called but not all clones. Of the missing ones, under half trace to an unresolved V gene in checked studies; the others have no known cause. This sample comprises tens of thousands of clones, around 80% of them detected only once. 10% to 15% of the sample lies in the top ten. The sequencing input was peripheral blood. The receptor source for this set is a human donor in a cohort sampled during active COVID-19.

The chain uses TRBV27 and TRBJ2-1, with 9 bases aligning to TRBD2. Germline loops: CDR1 MNHEY, CDR2 SMNVEV (reference sequence). This CDR3 has 14 residues. J was trimmed by 6 bases and V by 6 bases; bases with no gene match: 6. The CDR3 reads CASSPIAGVNEQFF. The CDR3 bases are TGTGCCAGCAGCCCTATAGCGGGAGTCAATGAGCAGTTCTTC.

Within the sample, this clone is medium-sized (0.01 to 0.1%). The same CDR3 is also encoded by other DNA sequences in this sample. This chain uses TRBV19 with TRBJ1-4; 12 positions agree with TRBD1. CDR1 and CDR2 from the germline V gene are LNHDA and SQIVND (reference sequence). This CDR3 comprises 13 residues. J gave up 10 bases and V 5 bases, and 2 bases lay outside the gene matches. CDR3 region: CASSGTGGGKLFF. The CDR3 bases are TGTGCCAGTAGTGGGACAGGGGGCGGAAAACTGTTTTTT.

The V gene is TRBV9, the J gene TRBJ2-3; D possibly corresponds to TRBD1 (6 bases). V lost 3 bases, J lost 4 bases, and 9 bases lay in between. The CDR3 is 13 residues long. CDR1 is SGDLS and CDR2 is YYNGEE in the germline V gene. The CDR3 DNA sequence: TGTGCCAGCAGCGCTTACAGGGCAGATACGCAGTATTTT. It encodes CASSAYRADTQYF.

The chain recombines TRBV7-8 with TRBJ1-4, with D maybe TRBD1 (6 bases). CDR3 size: 13 residues. Trimming cost V 4 bases and J 8 bases, with 11 bases left between them. The germline CDR1 and CDR2 sequences are SGHVS and FQNEAQ. The CDR3 loop reads CASSSGAGEKLFF. CDR3 DNA: TGTGCCAGCAGCTCAGGGGCCGGAGAAAAACTGTTTTTT.

The chain is built from TRBV28 and TRBJ1-6; the match to TRBD1 covers 8 bases. V was pared by 6 bases and J by 0 bases, with 4 bases of the junction left unmatched. Germline V gene lookup returns CDR1 MDHEN and CDR2 SYDVKM. CDR3 length: 16 residues. For the CDR3, the DNA is TGTGCCAGCAGGAGACAGGGGCTCTCCTATAATTCACCCCTCCACTTT. The encoded protein is CASRRQGLSYNSPLHF.

The rearrangement links TRBV29-1 to TRBJ1-5; a possible D gene is TRBD1 (6 bases). CDR1 and CDR2 (germline): SQVTM, ANQGSEA. The length of the CDR3 is 14 residues. V shed 4 bases and J shed 3 bases, with 13 bases lying between them. This CDR3 is CSVGGTGYNQPQHF. CDR3 DNA sequence: TGCAGCGTTGGGGGTACAGGGTACAATCAGCCCCAGCATTTT.

This clone was found a few times. The chain is built from TRBV4-3 and TRBJ1-1; D unclear. Germline V gives CDR1 LGHNA, CDR2 YSLEER. V lost 5 bases, J lost 3 bases, and 13 bases lay in between. The CDR3 spans 14 residues. CDR3 DNA sequence: TGCGCCAGCAGCATCCGGGTCGGGTACACTGAAGCTTTCTTT. It encodes CASSIRVGYTEAFF.

The gene calls are TRBV6-5 and TRBJ2-7; D unresolved. Germline CDR1 and CDR2: MNHEY and SVGAGI. This CDR3 has 11 residues. V was pared by 6 bases and J by 2 bases, with 5 bases between. CDR3 sequence (DNA): TGTGCCAGCAGCTCTCCCTACGAGCAGTACTTC. Its protein is CASSSPYEQYF.

The chain couples TRBV24-1 to TRBJ2-7; 9 bases map to TRBD1. This CDR3 comprises 15 residues. Germline loops: CDR1 KGHDR, CDR2 SFDVKD. After removal of 11 bases from V and 2 bases from J, the junction contained 12 bases not matched to a gene. The CDR3 DNA follows: TGTGCCATAAGACCGGGACAGGGTAACCCCTACGAGCAGTACTTC. Its protein is CAIRPGQGNPYEQYF.

This clone was found once. The chain joins TRBV15 to TRBJ2-7, with D possibly being TRBD1 (6 bases). The CDR3 has 14 amino acids. The germline V gene has CDR1 LNHNV and CDR2 YYDKDF (reference sequence). Trimming shortened V by 5 bases and J by 0 bases, and 11 bases separated the two germline ends. The chain's CDR3 is CATSLQGSSYEQYF. The CDR3 DNA follows: TGTGCCACCAGCCTACAGGGAAGCTCCTACGAGCAGTACTTC.

This chain uses TRBV12-3 or TRBV12-4 with TRBJ2-5; D ambiguous. The CDR3 loop spans 13 amino acids. Trimming removed 0 bases at V and 6 bases at J, with 8 bases between. This CDR3 reads CASSLALWQTQYF. The CDR3 nucleotides read TGTGCCAGCAGTTTAGCTCTGTGGCAGACCCAGTACTTC.

The chain couples TRBV11-3 to TRBJ2-3, with 10 bases matching TRBD1. Germline values: CDR1 SGHNT, CDR2 YENEEA. Trimming took 4 bases from V and 3 from J; bases not matched to a gene: 1. This CDR3 has 14 residues. The CDR3 nucleotides are TGTGCCAGCAGCTCGGGACAGGGGACAGATACGCAGTATTTT. Amino acids: CASSSGQGTDTQYF.

On this clone itself: An end of the junction does not agree with germline; a read error may underlie this. The chain couples TRBV10-2 to TRBJ2-7; D gene ambiguous. The germline CDR1 and CDR2 sequences are WSHSY and SAAADI. CDR3 length equals 10 residues. The CDR3 loop is CASSEPNLDF. The DNA of the CDR3 is TGCGCCAGCAGTGAGCCAAACTTGGACTTC.

The chain is built from TRBV5-6 and TRBJ2-7, with 11 positions matching TRBD1. Germline assignment: CDR1 SGHDT and CDR2 YYEEEE. CDR3 size: 19 residues. J was trimmed by 0 bases and V by 3 bases; bases with no gene match: 14. CDR3 protein: CASSSMGQGETVLSYEQYF. The CDR3 coding sequence is TGTGCCAGCAGCTCAATGGGACAGGGGGAGACCGTACTCTCCTACGAGCAGTACTTC.

A few counts support this clone. V gene TRBV4-1 combines with J gene TRBJ2-7; 8 bases line up with TRBD2. Germline CDR1 reads MGHRA; CDR2 reads YSYEKL. With V trimmed by 8 bases and J by 5 bases, 14 bases remained unmatched. This CDR3 spans 15 amino acids. The CDR3 spells CASGMEREKVHEQYF. In nucleotides, the CDR3 is TGCGCCAGCGGCATGGAGCGGGAGAAGGTCCACGAGCAGTACTTC.

The V and J genes are TRBV6-2 or TRBV6-3 and TRBJ2-1, with 12 bases lining up with TRBD2. V was clipped by 6 bases and J by 7 bases; unmatched bases: 10. Germline V gene lookup returns CDR1 MNHEY and CDR2 SVGEGT. This CDR3 spans 16 amino acids. CDR3 protein: CASSPTTSGSVNEQFF. The DNA for the CDR3 is TGTGCCAGCAGCCCTACGACTAGCGGGAGTGTAAATGAGCAGTTCTTC.

This clone was observed a handful of times. This chain links TRBV7-9 with TRBJ2-7; a possible D gene is TRBD2 (5 bases). CDR1 and CDR2 from the germline V gene are SEHNR and FQNEAQ (reference sequence). The CDR3 consists of 13 residues. With 5 bases removed from V and 5 bases from J, the gap between germline ends came to 13 bases. The chain's CDR3 is CASSPVGGNEQYF. In DNA form, the CDR3 reads TGTGCCAGCAGCCCGGTTGGAGGTAACGAGCAGTACTTC.

The chain carries TRBV5-1 and TRBJ2-7; tentatively, D is TRBD2 (5 bases). Germline V lookup: CDR1 SGHRS, CDR2 YFSETQ. The V gene lost 0 bases and the J gene lost 0 bases, with 7 bases spanning the gap. The CDR3 runs to 14 residues. The DNA of the CDR3 is TGCGCCAGCAGCTTGGGACTACCCTCCTACGAGCAGTACTTC. Translating it yields CASSLGLPSYEQYF.

The chain has TRBV5-6 and TRBJ1-2, with unresolved D. Looked up from germline, CDR1 is SGHDT and CDR2 is YYEEEE. V was trimmed by 0 bases and J by 4 bases, leaving 7 bases between them. The CDR3 consists of 13 residues. This chain's CDR3 is CASSLGRIYGYTF. The CDR3 DNA sequence: TGTGCCAGCAGCTTGGGCAGGATCTATGGCTACACCTTC.

The rearrangement joins TRBV2 to TRBJ2-6; 8 bases line up with TRBD1. The germline CDR1 and CDR2 sequences are SNHLY and FYNNEI. The trim removed 2 bases at V and 4 bases at J, leaving 4 bases unmatched. The CDR3 contains 16 residues. The CDR3 region is CASSETGGTGANVLTF. In nucleotides, the CDR3 is TGTGCCAGCAGTGAAACAGGGGGTACCGGGGCCAACGTCCTGACTTTC. Together with reference TRBV2 and TRBJ2-6, the CDR3 gives the full variable domain: EPEVTQTPSHQVTQMGQEVILRCVPISNHLYFYWYRQILGQKVEFLVSFYNNEISEKSEIFDDQFSVERPDGSNFTLKIRSTKLEDSAMYFCASSETGGTGANVLTFGAGSRLTVL.

V usage is TRBV3-1 (or the pseudogene TRBV3-2) and J usage is TRBJ2-3; 14 nucleotides match TRBD2. This CDR3 comprises 20 residues. Germline values: CDR1 LGHDT, CDR2 YNNKEL (reference sequence). Germline trimming cut 2 bases from V and 2 bases from J; bases unmatched to any gene: 12. CDR3 in amino acids: CASSQSFGTSGSPYTDTQYF. The CDR3 DNA reads as TGTGCCAGCAGCCAATCCTTCGGGACTAGCGGGAGTCCCTACACAGATACGCAGTATTTT.

The V gene is TRBV11-2, the J gene TRBJ2-3, with D possibly TRBD2 on 6 matching bases. The CDR3 consists of 14 residues. Germline V CDR1 and CDR2: SGHAT, FQNNGV. V dropped 0 bases and J dropped 4 bases, with 8 bases sitting between them. The CDR3 loop is CASSLDTGADTQYF. The CDR3 coding sequence is TGTGCCAGCAGCTTAGATACGGGGGCAGATACGCAGTATTTT.

The V and J genes are TRBV13 and TRBJ2-5; D gene ambiguous. V was cut by 0 bases and J by 5 bases, with 16 bases left in between. Germline V lookup: CDR1 PRHDT, CDR2 FYEKMQ (reference sequence). CDR3 length: 16 amino acids. DNA of the CDR3: TGTGCCAGCAGCTTAGGCCGAACCTCTATCCTCGAGACCCAGTACTTC. As protein: CASSLGRTSILETQYF.

This chain uses TRBV10-3 with TRBJ2-7, with D uncertain. Germline V gene lookup returns CDR1 ENHRY and CDR2 SYGVKD. The ends were cut back, 4 bases at V and 5 bases at J, with 9 bases in the middle. The CDR3 covers 12 residues. For the CDR3, the DNA is TGTGCCATCAGTGCGTTAGTAAACGAGCAGTACTTC. It encodes CAISALVNEQYF.

The chain joins TRBV24-1 to TRBJ2-7; a weak D match, TRBD1 (5 bases). The germline V and J ends were trimmed by 4 bases and 2 bases, with 14 bases remaining between them. In germline, CDR1 is KGHDR, CDR2 SFDVKD. This CDR3 is 15 amino acids long. CDR3 region: CATSEFDSPPYEQYF. DNA for the CDR3: TGTGCCACCAGTGAATTCGACAGTCCCCCCTACGAGCAGTACTTC.

The chain recombines TRBV9 with TRBJ2-1; a weak D match, TRBD2 (6 bases). The CDR3 is made up of 16 amino acids. V was cut by 1 base and J by 4 bases, with 15 bases left in between. Germline CDR1 is SGDLS and CDR2 is YYNGEE. The CDR3 loop is CASSVRGTGGYNEQFF. CDR3 bases: TGTGCCAGCAGCGTAAGAGGGACTGGCGGATACAATGAGCAGTTCTTC.

V usage is TRBV24-1 and J usage is TRBJ2-2, with 15 bases identical to TRBD2. Trimming removed 0 bases from V and 0 bases from J; junction bases left unmatched: 1. The germline V gene has CDR1 KGHDR and CDR2 SFDVKD. This CDR3 contains 19 residues. CDR3 coding DNA: TGTGCCACCAGTGATTTGGGGACTAGCGGGAGGACGAACACCGGGGAGCTGTTTTTT. Translated: CATSDLGTSGRTNTGELFF.

The chain uses TRBV4-1 and TRBJ1-1; D perhaps matches TRBD1 (5 bases). With 2 bases removed from V and 4 bases from J, the gap between germline ends came to 17 bases. The CDR3 loop spans 16 amino acids. Looked up from germline, CDR1 is MGHRA and CDR2 is YSYEKL. The CDR3 spells CASSQTGLSHLTEAFF. In nucleotides, the CDR3 is TGCGCCAGCAGCCAAACAGGTCTTAGTCATCTCACTGAAGCTTTCTTT.

The rearrangement joins TRBV19 to TRBJ2-7; TRBD1 aligns across 7 bases. Germline V lookup: CDR1 LNHDA, CDR2 SQIVND (reference sequence). With 5 bases clipped from V and 6 bases from J, the junction kept 4 bases outside the gene matches. CDR3 length equals 12 residues. In nucleotides, the CDR3 is TGTGCCAGTAGTCCCGGGACAGCCGAGCAGTACTTC. Its translation: CASSPGTAEQYF.